The entry that follows covers one TCR beta chain sequence. CDR1 DFQATT and CDR2 SNEGSKA come from the germline V gene (reference sequence). There are 14 residues in the CDR3. Trimming took 5 bases from V and 3 from J, leaving 15 bases between them. This sample was included in a study of T cell repertoires in cytomegalovirus infection. TCRdb processed the reads anew with MiXCR; each CDR3 protein has one entry. The table shows a few hundred thousand distinct CDR3 sequences, with more than 9% occurring only once. The sample comprised PBMCs. This sequence originates from a human donor in good health (CMV status not recorded). Some clones in this sample may be carry-over from other donors' samples. The chain has TRBV20-1 and TRBJ2-3; tentative D call: TRBD1 (6 bases). This CDR3 is CSAAVGAFTDTQYF. The CDR3 DNA sequence: TGCAGTGCTGCCGTGGGGGCGTTTACAGATACGCAGTATTTT.